This TCR beta chain was sequenced in a study of regulatory T cells in long-lasting Graves disease. Findings and caveats of the study: Reduced TCR diversity was observed in persistent Graves' patients versus newly diagnosed patients.

Both iRepertoire HTBI primers and Arm-PCR of CDR3 regions were used to build the TCR beta libraries. Via MiXCR, TCRdb re-called the multiplex PCR reads, giving one row per CDR3 protein. The sample lists fewer than 400,000 distinct CDR3 sequences, approximately 20% occurring once. As to time point: newly diagnosed GD, antithyroid drugs for less than 3 months. The TCR library was made from RNA that had been extracted from PBMCs in TRIzol. The authors drew patients from an endocrinology department in Xi'an, China. This clonotype was detected only a few times. Antigen unknown. CDR3 length: 13 amino acids. V lost 4 bases and J 6 bases, leaving 12 bases between the germline ends. Germline CDR1 KGHSH, CDR2 LQKENI.

The chain is built from TRBV18 and TRBJ1-1, with D perhaps matching TRBD1 (5 bases). The sequence derives from a female donor with Graves disease. Material: peripheral blood mononuclear cells (PBMCs), obtained at new diagnosis, from a patient treated with antithyroid drugs. For the CDR3, the DNA is TGTGCCAGCTCACGAAAAGGGGTTTCTGAAGCTTTCTTT. It yields the protein CASSRKGVSEAFF.